This T cell receptor (beta chain) was obtained from a study of T cell changes during pregnancy in multiple sclerosis (dated 2019 in TCRdb). With respect to the entire study: The study looked at changes in the T cell repertoire across pregnancy in women with multiple sclerosis.

As to this clone: What antigen it recognizes has not been identified. Base-call qualities are not available, and no considerably larger clone is one nucleotide away.

Between the V and J ends, shortened by 4 bases and 5 bases respectively, the junction contains 13 bases. Taken from cysteine to phenylalanine, the CDR3 has 14 residues. Of all the DNA, just the CDR3 is kept, 42 bases in frame from base 1. CDR1 SGDLS and CDR2 YYNGEE are derived from the germline V gene. Libraries came from the immunoSEQ multiplex PCR assay. TCRdb provides this immuneACCESS table in a form limited to in-frame rearrangements. Some clones are lacking; in checked studies, under half of them reflect an unresolved V gene, and why the rest are absent is not known. This sample is represented by about 59,000 clones; 90% to 95% of them were singletons. 2% to 3% of the sample lies in the top ten.

The sequenced sample was CD8+ T cells from peripheral blood mononuclear cells, obtained after pregnancy. The rearrangement combines TRBV9 with TRBJ2-1; the D gene is not confidently resolved. This clonotype originated in a female donor with multiple sclerosis, enrolled in a pregnancy study. The nucleotides read TGTGCCAGCAGCCTTTACCTTCAGGACAATGAGCAGTTCTTC. Translated, it gives CASSLYLQDNEQFF.